This T cell receptor beta chain was found in a study of CD8 T cells in ankylosing spondylitis. The CDR3 is made up of 16 amino acids. V was trimmed by 0 bases and J by 6 bases, leaving 15 bases between them. The germline V gene has CDR1 DFQATT and CDR2 SNEGSKA (reference sequence). TCRdb re-derived calls from the 5' RACE reads in MiXCR, one entry per CDR3 protein. The table lists approximately 190,000 distinct CDR3 sequences, 10% to 15% of them singletons. The sample holds a few counts of this clonotype. Sequencing was performed on blood, either unsorted or a sorted T cell fraction (not recorded which). The rearrangement links TRBV20-1 to TRBJ1-6; a possible D gene is TRBD1 (6 bases). This sequence was found in a female donor with ankylosing spondylitis or in good health (not recorded which). The chain's CDR3 is CSAREAGGRGNSPLHF. The CDR3, as DNA: TGCAGTGCTAGAGAAGCGGGGGGGCGCGGTAATTCACCCCTCCACTTT.